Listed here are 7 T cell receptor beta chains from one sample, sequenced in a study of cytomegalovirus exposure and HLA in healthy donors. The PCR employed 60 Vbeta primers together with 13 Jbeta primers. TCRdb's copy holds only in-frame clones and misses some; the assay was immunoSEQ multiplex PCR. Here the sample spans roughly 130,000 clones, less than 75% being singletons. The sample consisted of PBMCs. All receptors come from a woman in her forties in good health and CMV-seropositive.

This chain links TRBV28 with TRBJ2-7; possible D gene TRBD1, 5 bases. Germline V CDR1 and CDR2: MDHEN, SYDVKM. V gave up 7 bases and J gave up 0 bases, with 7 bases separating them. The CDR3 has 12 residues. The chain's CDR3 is CASTQGSYEQYF. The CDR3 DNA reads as TGTGCCAGCACCCAGGGCTCCTACGAGCAGTACTTC.

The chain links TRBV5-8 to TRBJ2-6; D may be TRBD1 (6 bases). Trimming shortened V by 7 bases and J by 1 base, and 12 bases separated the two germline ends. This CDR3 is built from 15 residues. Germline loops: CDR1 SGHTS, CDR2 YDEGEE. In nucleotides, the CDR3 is TGTGCCAGCTGCCAGGGGCAGTCTGGGGCCAACGTCCTGACTTTC. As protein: CASCQGQSGANVLTF.

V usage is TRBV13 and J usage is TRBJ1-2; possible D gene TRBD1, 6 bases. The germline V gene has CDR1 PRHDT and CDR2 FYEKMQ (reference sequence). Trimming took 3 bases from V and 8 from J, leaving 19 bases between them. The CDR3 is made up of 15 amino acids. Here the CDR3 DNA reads TGTGCCAGCAGCTTGAGAGGCGCCAGGGGAGAAGGCTACACCTTC. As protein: CASSLRGARGEGYTF.

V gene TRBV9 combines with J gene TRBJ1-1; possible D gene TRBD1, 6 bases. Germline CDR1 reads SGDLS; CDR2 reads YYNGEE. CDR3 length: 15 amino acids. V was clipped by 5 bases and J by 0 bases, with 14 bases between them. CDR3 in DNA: TGTGCCAGCAGTCCCCCAGGGGCATTGAACACTGAAGCTTTCTTT. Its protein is CASSPPGALNTEAFF.

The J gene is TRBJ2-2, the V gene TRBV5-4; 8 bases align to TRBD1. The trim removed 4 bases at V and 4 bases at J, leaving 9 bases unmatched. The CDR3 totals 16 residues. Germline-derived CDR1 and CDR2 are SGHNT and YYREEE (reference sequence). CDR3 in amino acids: CASSPSGTGPTGELFF. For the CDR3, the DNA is TGTGCCAGCAGCCCCTCCGGGACAGGTCCCACCGGGGAGCTGTTTTTT.

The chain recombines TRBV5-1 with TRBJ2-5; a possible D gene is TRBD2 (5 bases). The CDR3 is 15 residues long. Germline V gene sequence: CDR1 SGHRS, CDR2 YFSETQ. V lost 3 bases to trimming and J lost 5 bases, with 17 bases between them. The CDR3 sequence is CASSSARGGVETQYF. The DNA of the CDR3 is TGCGCCAGCAGCTCAGCCCGGGGTGGCGTGGAGACCCAGTACTTC. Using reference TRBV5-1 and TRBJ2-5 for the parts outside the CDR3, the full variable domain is KAGVTQTPRYLIKTRGQQVTLSCSPISGHRSVSWYQQTPGQGLQFLFEYFSETQRNKGNFPGRFSGRQFSNSRSEMNVSTLELGDSALYLCASSSARGGVETQYFGPGTRLLVL.

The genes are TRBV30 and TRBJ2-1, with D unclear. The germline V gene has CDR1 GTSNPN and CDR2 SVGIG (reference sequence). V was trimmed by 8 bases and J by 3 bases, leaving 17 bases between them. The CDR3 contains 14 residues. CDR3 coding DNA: TGTGCCGATCCAGGCGAACACATCTACAATGAGCAGTTCTTC. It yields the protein CADPGEHIYNEQFF.